The 28 T cell receptor beta chains in this list originate from one sample, sequenced in a study of T cells in Graves' hyperthyroidism and ophthalmopathy (dated by TCRdb to about 2019). Receptor libraries were prepared by multiplex PCR. The sequencing machine was an Illumina HiSeq 2000. TCR beta CDR3 regions were amplified from RNA transcripts. The first round of RT-PCR for the TCR CDR3 was performed with the HTBI primer set and the Qiagen OneStep RT-PCR kit. TCRdb applied fastp at Q25 and MiXCR to the public reads, then kept only in-frame beta chains. CDR3 protein duplicates are merged, each entry listing the most common genes and DNA. This sample holds 490,000 or so distinct CDR3 sequences; about 16% were observed only once. 25% to 35% of the sample is held by the ten biggest clonotypes. Sequenced: blood. All receptors come from a woman aged 30 to 39 with Graves' ophthalmopathy.

The rearrangement links TRBV9 to TRBJ2-3, with no clear D. Germline V gene data show CDR1 as SGDLS and CDR2 as YYNGEE. V lost 3 bases to trimming and J lost 11 bases, with 13 bases between them. The CDR3 covers 12 residues. The CDR3 DNA reads TGTGCCAGCAGCGCAGGTGGGCGTAGGCAGTATTTT. It codes for CASSAGGRRQYF.

This clonotype was detected many times. The chain carries TRBV6-1 and TRBJ1-2; no firm D call. The CDR3 sequence is 13 residues long. Germline V CDR1 and CDR2: MNHNS, SASEGT. Trimming removed 6 bases at V and 4 bases at J, with 12 bases between. The CDR3, as DNA: TGTGCCAGCAGCGTAACCGCCACCTATGGCTACACCTTC. Translating it yields CASSVTATYGYTF.

There are many counts of this clonotype. The V call is TRBV2, the J call TRBJ2-5; no definite D call. The germline V gene encodes CDR1 SNHLY and CDR2 FYNNEI. V was trimmed by 6 bases and J by 2 bases, leaving 13 bases between them. The CDR3 runs to 14 residues. The chain's CDR3 is CASRISTGQETQYF. CDR3 nucleotide sequence: TGTGCCAGCAGGATTTCAACTGGACAAGAGACCCAGTACTTC.

This clonotype was counted at least ten times. The J gene is TRBJ2-7, the V gene TRBV3-1; no definite D call. There are 12 residues in the CDR3. V lost 4 bases to trimming and J lost 4 bases, with 8 bases between them. The germline CDR1 and CDR2 sequences are LGHDT and YNNKEL (reference sequence). CDR3 in DNA: TGTGCCAGCAGCCCTCACAGTTACGAGCAGTACTTC. The encoded protein is CASSPHSYEQYF.

This clonotype was recorded a few times. This chain joins TRBV19 and TRBJ1-2; the match to TRBD1 covers 8 bases. Per the germline V gene, CDR1 is LNHDA and CDR2 is SQIVND (reference sequence). Trimming took 7 bases from V and 8 from J; bases not matched to a gene: 9. The CDR3 has 13 residues. DNA of the CDR3: TGTGCCAGTAAAGAACCAGGGGGCGCGGGCTACACCTTC. Translation: CASKEPGGAGYTF.

At least ten counts were recorded for this clonotype. This chain uses TRBV3-1 with TRBJ1-6; no clear D. V dropped 5 bases and J dropped 7 bases, with 9 bases sitting between them. Germline assignment: CDR1 LGHDT and CDR2 YNNKEL (reference sequence). The CDR3 extends over 13 amino acids. CDR3 nucleotide sequence: TGTGCCAGCAGCGGGGAAAGAAATTCACCCCTCCACTTT. Translation: CASSGERNSPLHF.

This clonotype was recorded a few times. CDR3 region: CSARDEASGDYNEQFF. As DNA, the CDR3 is TGCAGTGCTAGAGATGAGGCTAGCGGGGATTACAATGAGCAGTTCTTC. The J gene is TRBJ2-1, the V gene TRBV20-1; 9 bases align to TRBD2. The CDR3 has 16 residues. In germline, CDR1 is DFQATT, CDR2 SNEGSKA (reference sequence). V trimming: 0 bases; J trimming: 4 bases; junction bases outside the gene matches: 7.

This clonotype was counted a few times. The CDR3 DNA follows: TGTGCCAGCAGTTACTTAAGGGACTCCTACCACTCTGGGGCCAACGTCCTGACTTTC. Protein sequence: CASSYLRDSYHSGANVLTF. V usage is TRBV6-5 and J usage is TRBJ2-6, with D maybe TRBD2 (6 bases). CDR1 is MNHEY and CDR2 is SVGAGI in the germline V gene. The CDR3 length is 19 residues. The ends were cut back, 1 base at V and 0 bases at J, with 16 bases in the middle.

The chain uses TRBV6-2 or TRBV6-3 and TRBJ2-1; TRBD1 or TRBD2 may be the D gene (5 bases each). This CDR3 is 14 amino acids long. V gave up 6 bases and J gave up 8 bases, with 17 bases separating them. CDR1 and CDR2 from the germline V gene are MNHEY and SVGEGT. The CDR3 region is CASSSGTQSDEQFF. Written as DNA, the CDR3 is TGTGCCAGCAGCTCCGGGACCCAAAGCGATGAGCAGTTCTTC.

This clonotype showed up just a few times. The J gene is TRBJ2-7, the V gene TRBV20-1; weak D call: TRBD2 (6 bases). In germline, CDR1 is DFQATT, CDR2 SNEGSKA (reference sequence). Trimming took off 1 base at V and 2 bases at J, with 15 bases between the two ends. This CDR3 comprises 15 residues. CDR3 bases: TGCAGTGCTAGAGTGGCGGGTACGGGAGCCTACGAGCAGTACTTC. Amino acid sequence: CSARVAGTGAYEQYF.

In its sample, this clonotype was seen many times. The V gene is TRBV20-1, the J gene TRBJ2-5; TRBD1 matches 7 bases. V trimming: 2 bases; J trimming: 2 bases; junction bases outside the gene matches: 5. The CDR3 contains 14 residues. CDR1 and CDR2 (germline): DFQATT, SNEGSKA (reference sequence). CDR3 region: CSARFPGQQETQYF. CDR3 DNA: TGCAGTGCTAGATTTCCGGGACAGCAAGAGACCCAGTACTTC.

This clonotype was observed at least ten times. The chain joins TRBV6-2 or TRBV6-3 to TRBJ2-7, with 12 bases fitting TRBD2. Per the germline V gene, CDR1 is MNHEY and CDR2 is SVGEGT. The ends lost 2 bases at V and 2 bases at J; junction bases unmatched: 4. The CDR3 loop spans 16 amino acids. CDR3 sequence: CASSYPLAGGPYEQYF. In DNA, the CDR3 is TGTGCCAGCAGTTACCCACTAGCGGGAGGACCCTACGAGCAGTACTTC.

This clonotype was seen repeatedly, ten times or more. The chain couples TRBV20-1 to TRBJ1-1, with D perhaps TRBD1 (6 bases). The length of the CDR3 is 13 residues. V shed 6 bases and J shed 6 bases, with 17 bases lying between them. In germline, CDR1 is DFQATT, CDR2 SNEGSKA (reference sequence). As DNA, the CDR3 is TGCAGTGCAGAAGATCAGGGGATAGCTGAAGCTTTCTTT. Its translation is CSAEDQGIAEAFF.

The sample holds a few counts of this clonotype. The genes are TRBV10-3 and TRBJ1-6; D is unresolved. CDR1 ENHRY and CDR2 SYGVKD come from the germline V gene. The CDR3 totals 17 residues. Trimming left V 3 bases short and J 7 bases short, with 19 bases between. CDR3 DNA: TGTGCCATCAGTGAATACCCACCCCGGGAAAGCAATTCACCCCTCCACTTT. This codes for CAISEYPPRESNSPLHF.

This clonotype showed up many times. The chain links TRBV20-1 to TRBJ1-4, with 9 bases lining up with TRBD1. J lost 6 bases, V lost 5 bases, and 10 bases had no gene match. The CDR3 is 15 amino acids. Germline loops: CDR1 DFQATT, CDR2 SNEGSKA (reference sequence). CDR3 nucleotide sequence: TGCAGTGCTGCGGGACAGGGCCCGGGGCATGAAAAACTGTTTTTT. Protein sequence: CSAAGQGPGHEKLFF.

This clonotype was recorded many times. This chain uses TRBV3-1 with TRBJ1-2; D not certain. Germline V gives CDR1 LGHDT, CDR2 YNNKEL (reference sequence). The ends were cut back, 0 bases at V and 2 bases at J, with 10 bases in the middle. CDR3 size: 15 residues. As DNA, the CDR3 is TGTGCCAGCAGCCAAGATTTCACAGAGAACTATGGCTACACCTTC. It encodes CASSQDFTENYGYTF.

This clonotype was observed at least ten times. The rearrangement links TRBV28 to TRBJ2-3, with 8 bases fitting TRBD1. The J segment lost 8 bases and the V segment lost 5 bases, leaving 9 bases of the junction unmatched. This CDR3 is 14 amino acids long. In germline, CDR1 is MDHEN, CDR2 SYDVKM. The CDR3 coding sequence is TGTGCCAGCAGTAGGGACAGGCAAATGGTTACGCAGTATTTT. It encodes CASSRDRQMVTQYF.

This clonotype was seen a few times. The V gene is TRBV20-1, the J gene TRBJ2-2, with a possible D match to TRBD2 (5 bases). Trimming removed 2 bases at V and 0 bases at J, with 16 bases between. The CDR3 totals 17 residues. CDR1 and CDR2 (germline): DFQATT, SNEGSKA (reference sequence). The CDR3 here is CSARSGRTAANTGELFF. As DNA, the CDR3 is TGCAGTGCTAGATCCGGACGGACTGCCGCGAACACCGGGGAGCTGTTTTTT.

V is TRBV13 and J is TRBJ1-5; no definite D call. Germline V gene sequence: CDR1 PRHDT, CDR2 FYEKMQ (reference sequence). V lost 6 bases to trimming and J lost 6 bases, with 18 bases between them. The CDR3 loop spans 15 amino acids. CDR3 DNA sequence: TGTGCCAGCAGTTTTCTGCGGGATACGAGTCAGCCCCAGCATTTT. The encoded protein is CASSFLRDTSQPQHF.

This clonotype has a handful of counts. This rearrangement joins TRBV9 to TRBJ2-7, with D uncertain. The CDR3 spans 14 residues. V lost 3 bases and J lost 0, with 10 bases in between. The V gene's germline CDR1 is SGDLS and CDR2 YYNGEE. In nucleotides, the CDR3 is TGTGCCAGCAGCGAGGGCGGTCCCTCCTACGAGCAGTACTTC. This encodes CASSEGGPSYEQYF.

This clonotype has a count of ten or more. The rearrangement uses TRBV18 and TRBJ2-3; 9 nucleotides align to TRBD1. Germline lookup yields CDR1 KGHSH and CDR2 LQKENI. Trimming at V came to 3 bases and at J to 1 base, leaving 2 bases not matched to a gene. The CDR3 spans 15 residues. The CDR3, as DNA: TGTGCCAGCTCACCTTGGACAGGGGGCACAGATACGCAGTATTTT. It is translated as CASSPWTGGTDTQYF.

This clonotype was seen repeatedly, ten times or more. The chain has TRBV5-1 and TRBJ2-7; weak D call: TRBD1 (7 bases). Per the germline V gene, CDR1 is SGHRS and CDR2 is YFSETQ. CDR3 length equals 17 residues. V lost 5 bases and J lost 1, with 22 bases in between. The CDR3 DNA is TGCGCCAGCAGAGGCGACAGGGTTGGCGGGGAATCCTACGAGCAGTACTTC. Translating it yields CASRGDRVGGESYEQYF.

This clonotype was seen more than once but under ten times. CDR3 region: CASSFGGPGKYEQYF. CDR3 nucleotides: TGTGCCAGCAGTTTCGGGGGCCCGGGAAAGTACGAGCAGTACTTC. The chain is built from TRBV6-5 and TRBJ2-7; the D gene could be TRBD1 or TRBD2 (6 bases each). Germline CDR1 reads MNHEY; CDR2 reads SVGAGI. Trimming cost V 4 bases and J 4 bases, with 17 bases left between them. CDR3 length equals 15 residues.

This clonotype was picked up many times. The rearrangement links TRBV7-2 to TRBJ1-5, with TRBD1 identical over 7 bases. The germline CDR1 and CDR2 sequences are SGHTA and FQGNSA. The CDR3 is 15 amino acids. V was pared by 2 bases and J by 0 bases, with 1 base of the junction left unmatched. The CDR3: CASSLWDSSNQPQHF. DNA of the CDR3: TGTGCCAGCAGCTTATGGGACAGTAGCAATCAGCCCCAGCATTTT.

In its sample, this clonotype was seen many times. CDR3 amino acids: CSLRGGETPWQFF. DNA for the CDR3: TGCAGTCTCAGGGGGGGGGAGACCCCCTGGCAGTTCTTC. The chain joins TRBV20-1 to TRBJ2-1; D may be TRBD1 or TRBD2 (7 bases each). The germline V gene has CDR1 DFQATT and CDR2 SNEGSKA (reference sequence). The V and J ends lost 8 bases and 12 bases respectively, with 23 bases between them. This CDR3 contains 13 residues.

To note about this clonotype: It may be a read error: a sequence one base away is much more abundant. The conserved closing phenylalanine or tryptophan is absent in this CDR3, likely reflecting a read error. V is TRBV4-3 and J is TRBJ1-5; perhaps TRBD1 as D (5 bases). The germline V gene encodes CDR1 LGHNA and CDR2 YSLEER. The CDR3 covers 14 residues. Trimming cost V 1 base and J 2 bases, with 6 bases left between them. DNA for the CDR3: TGCGCCAGCAGCCAAGCCAGGGGCAATCAGCCCCAGCATTCT. Residues: CASSQARGNQPQHS.

This clonotype was seen at least ten times. The chain uses TRBV20-1 and TRBJ2-7; TRBD2 might be the D (5 bases). The CDR3 is made up of 13 amino acids. V was pared by 2 bases and J by 4 bases, with 12 bases between. Germline values: CDR1 DFQATT, CDR2 SNEGSKA (reference sequence). The CDR3 is CSARKGTGYEQYF. CDR3 DNA sequence: TGCAGTGCTAGAAAGGGTACGGGGTACGAGCAGTACTTC.

This clonotype was observed a handful of times. The rearrangement uses TRBV27 and TRBJ1-6; no clear D gene. This CDR3 comprises 16 residues. V lost 2 bases and J lost 10, with 18 bases in between. The germline V gene has CDR1 MNHEY and CDR2 SMNVEV (reference sequence). The CDR3 nucleotides are TGTGCCAGCAGTTTAAGACCCCTTGGGGTGGGGTCACCCCTCCACTTT. Its protein is CASSLRPLGVGSPLHF.